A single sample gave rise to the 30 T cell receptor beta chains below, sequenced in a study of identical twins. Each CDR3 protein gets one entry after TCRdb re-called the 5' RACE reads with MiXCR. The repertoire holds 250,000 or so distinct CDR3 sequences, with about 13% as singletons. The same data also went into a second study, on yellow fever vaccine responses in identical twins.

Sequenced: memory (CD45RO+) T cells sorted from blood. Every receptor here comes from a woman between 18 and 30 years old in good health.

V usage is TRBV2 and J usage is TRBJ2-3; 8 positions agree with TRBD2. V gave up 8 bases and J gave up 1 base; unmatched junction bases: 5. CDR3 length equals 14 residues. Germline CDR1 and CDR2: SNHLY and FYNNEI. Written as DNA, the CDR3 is TGTGCCAGCTTTAGCGGGACTGGCACAGATACGCAGTATTTT. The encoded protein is CASFSGTGTDTQYF.

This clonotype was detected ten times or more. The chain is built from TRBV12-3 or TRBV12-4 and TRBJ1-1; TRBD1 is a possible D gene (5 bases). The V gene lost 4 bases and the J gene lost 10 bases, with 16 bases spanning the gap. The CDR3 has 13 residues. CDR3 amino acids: CASSSGAGVPAFF. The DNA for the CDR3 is TGTGCCAGCAGTTCCGGGGCAGGCGTTCCAGCTTTCTTT.

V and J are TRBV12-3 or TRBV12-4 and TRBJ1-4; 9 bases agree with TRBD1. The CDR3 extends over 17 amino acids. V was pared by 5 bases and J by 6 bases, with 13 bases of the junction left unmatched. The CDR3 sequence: CASSLGTGTGHHEKLFF. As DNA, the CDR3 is TGTGCCAGCAGTCTAGGGACAGGGACCGGGCATCATGAAAAACTGTTTTTT.

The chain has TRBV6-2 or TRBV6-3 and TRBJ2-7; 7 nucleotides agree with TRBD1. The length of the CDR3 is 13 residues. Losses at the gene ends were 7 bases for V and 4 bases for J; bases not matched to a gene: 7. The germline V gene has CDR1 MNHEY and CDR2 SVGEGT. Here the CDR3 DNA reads TGTGCCAGCACCCGGGACAGACAATACGAGCAGTACTTC. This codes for CASTRDRQYEQYF.

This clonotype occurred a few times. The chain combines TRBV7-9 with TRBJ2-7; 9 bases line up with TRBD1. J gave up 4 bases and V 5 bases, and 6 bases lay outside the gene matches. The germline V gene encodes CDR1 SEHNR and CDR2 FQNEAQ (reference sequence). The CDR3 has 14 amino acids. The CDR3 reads CASSAGQGGYEQYF. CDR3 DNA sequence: TGTGCCAGCAGCGCGGGACAGGGTGGATACGAGCAGTACTTC.

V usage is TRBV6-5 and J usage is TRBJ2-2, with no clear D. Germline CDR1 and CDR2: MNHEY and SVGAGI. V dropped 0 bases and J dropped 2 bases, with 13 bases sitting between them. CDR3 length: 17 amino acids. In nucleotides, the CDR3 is TGTGCCAGCAGTTACTCGATGGCAGCTCGAAACACCGGGGAGCTGTTTTTT. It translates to CASSYSMAARNTGELFF.

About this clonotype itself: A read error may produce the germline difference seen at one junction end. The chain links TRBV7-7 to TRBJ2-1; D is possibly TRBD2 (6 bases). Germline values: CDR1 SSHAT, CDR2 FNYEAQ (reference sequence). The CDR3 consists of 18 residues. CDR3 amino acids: CASSLARWGGMVGHEQFF. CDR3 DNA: TGTGCTAGCAGCTTAGCGAGGTGGGGAGGAATGGTCGGGCATGAGCAGTTCTTC.

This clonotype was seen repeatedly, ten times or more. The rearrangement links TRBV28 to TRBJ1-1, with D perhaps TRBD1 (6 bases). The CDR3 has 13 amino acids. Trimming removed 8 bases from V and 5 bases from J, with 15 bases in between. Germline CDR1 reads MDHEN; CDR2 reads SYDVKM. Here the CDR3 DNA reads TGTGCCAGCTACTACACCGACAGGACTGAAGCTTTCTTT. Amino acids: CASYYTDRTEAFF.

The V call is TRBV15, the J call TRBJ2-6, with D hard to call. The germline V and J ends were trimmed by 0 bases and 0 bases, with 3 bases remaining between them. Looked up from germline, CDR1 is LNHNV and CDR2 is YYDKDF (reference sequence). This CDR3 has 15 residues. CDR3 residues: CATSRDVSGANVLTF. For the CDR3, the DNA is TGTGCCACCAGCAGAGATGTCTCTGGGGCCAACGTCCTGACTTTC.

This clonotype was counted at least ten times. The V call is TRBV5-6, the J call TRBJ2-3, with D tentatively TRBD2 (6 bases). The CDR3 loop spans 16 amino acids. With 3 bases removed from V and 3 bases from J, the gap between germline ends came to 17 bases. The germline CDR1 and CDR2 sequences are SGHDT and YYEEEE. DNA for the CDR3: TGTGCCAGCAGCTGGGGCATGGGGGAGGAAACAGATACGCAGTATTTT. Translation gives CASSWGMGEETDTQYF.

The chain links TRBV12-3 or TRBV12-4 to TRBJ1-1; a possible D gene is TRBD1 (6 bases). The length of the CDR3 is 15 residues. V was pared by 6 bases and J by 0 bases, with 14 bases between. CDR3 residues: CASSSAGALNTEAFF. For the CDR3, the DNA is TGTGCCAGCAGCTCAGCAGGGGCTTTGAACACTGAAGCTTTCTTT.

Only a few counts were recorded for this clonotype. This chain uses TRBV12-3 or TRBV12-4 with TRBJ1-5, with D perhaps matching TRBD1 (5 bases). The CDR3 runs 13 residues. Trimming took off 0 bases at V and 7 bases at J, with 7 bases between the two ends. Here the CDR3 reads CASSLAGDQPQHF. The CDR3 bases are TGTGCCAGCAGTTTAGCGGGGGACCAGCCCCAGCATTTT.

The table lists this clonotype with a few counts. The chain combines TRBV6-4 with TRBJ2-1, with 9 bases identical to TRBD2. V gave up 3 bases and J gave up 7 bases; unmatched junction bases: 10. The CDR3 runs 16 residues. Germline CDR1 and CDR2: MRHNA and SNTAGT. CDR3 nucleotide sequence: TGTGCCAGCAGTGAGGGGGCGGGGGGGCCGGTGAATGAGCAGTTCTTC. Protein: CASSEGAGGPVNEQFF.

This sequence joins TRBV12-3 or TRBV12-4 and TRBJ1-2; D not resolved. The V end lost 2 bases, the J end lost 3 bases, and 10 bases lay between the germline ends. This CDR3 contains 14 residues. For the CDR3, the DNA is TGTGCCAGCAGTTTATACCCGACGGACTATGGCTACACCTTC. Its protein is CASSLYPTDYGYTF.

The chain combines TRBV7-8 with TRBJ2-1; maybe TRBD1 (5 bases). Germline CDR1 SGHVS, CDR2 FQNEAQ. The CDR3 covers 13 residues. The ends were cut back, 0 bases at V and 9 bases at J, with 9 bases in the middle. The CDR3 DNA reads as TGTGCCAGCAGCTTAGCAGGGGTGGGTGAGCAGTTCTTC. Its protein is CASSLAGVGEQFF.

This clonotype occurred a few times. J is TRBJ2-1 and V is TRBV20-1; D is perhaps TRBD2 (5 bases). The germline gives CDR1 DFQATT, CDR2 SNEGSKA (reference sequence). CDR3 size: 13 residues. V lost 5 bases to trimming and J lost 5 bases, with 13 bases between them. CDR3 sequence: CSAPYRADNEQFF. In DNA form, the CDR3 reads TGCAGTGCTCCTTATCGAGCGGACAATGAGCAGTTCTTC.

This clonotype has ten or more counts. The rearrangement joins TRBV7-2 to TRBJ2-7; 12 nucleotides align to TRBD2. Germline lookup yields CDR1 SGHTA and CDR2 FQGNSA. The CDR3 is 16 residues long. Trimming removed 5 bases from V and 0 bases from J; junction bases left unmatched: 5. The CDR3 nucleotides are TGTGCCAGCAGCCCGACTAGCGGGAGTTACTCCTACGAGCAGTACTTC. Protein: CASSPTSGSYSYEQYF. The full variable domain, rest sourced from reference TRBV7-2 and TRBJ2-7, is GAGVSQSPSNKVTEKGKDVELRCDPISGHTALYWYRQSLGQGLEFLIYFQGNSAPDKSGLPSDRFSAERTGGSVSTLTIQRTQQEDSAVYLCASSPTSGSYSYEQYFGPGTRLTVT.

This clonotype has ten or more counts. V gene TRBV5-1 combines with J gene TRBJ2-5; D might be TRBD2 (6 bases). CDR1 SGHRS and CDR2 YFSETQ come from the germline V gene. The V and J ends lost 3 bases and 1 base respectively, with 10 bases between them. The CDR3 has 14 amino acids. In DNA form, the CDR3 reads TGCGCCAGCAGCTATGGAGGGAGCCAAGAGACCCAGTACTTC. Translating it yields CASSYGGSQETQYF.

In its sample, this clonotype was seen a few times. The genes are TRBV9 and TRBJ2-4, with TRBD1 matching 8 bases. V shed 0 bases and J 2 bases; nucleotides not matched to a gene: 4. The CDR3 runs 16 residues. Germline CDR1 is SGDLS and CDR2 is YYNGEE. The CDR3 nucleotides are TGTGCCAGCAGCGTAGCCCAGGGGGCGACCAAAAACATTCAGTACTTC. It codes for CASSVAQGATKNIQYF.

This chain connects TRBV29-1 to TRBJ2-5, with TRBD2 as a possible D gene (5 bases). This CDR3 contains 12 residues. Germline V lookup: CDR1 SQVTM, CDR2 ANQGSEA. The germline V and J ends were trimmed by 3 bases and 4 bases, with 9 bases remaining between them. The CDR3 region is CSVEEAVETQYF. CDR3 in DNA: TGCAGCGTTGAGGAGGCAGTAGAGACCCAGTACTTC.

The CDR3 sequence: CSVERAPRFF. The CDR3 DNA is TGCAGCGTTGAAAGGGCACCCCGGTTCTTC. The rearrangement links TRBV29-1 to TRBJ2-1, with unresolved D. Germline CDR1 reads SQVTM; CDR2 reads ANQGSEA. This CDR3 region has 10 residues. Trimming left V 2 bases short and J 15 bases short, with 11 bases between.

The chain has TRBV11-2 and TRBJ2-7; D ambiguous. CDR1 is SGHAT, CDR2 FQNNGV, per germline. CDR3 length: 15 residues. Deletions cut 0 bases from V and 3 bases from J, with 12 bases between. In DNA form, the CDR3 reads TGTGCCAGCAGCTTAGAGCTTCGGATCTTCTACGAGCAGTACTTC. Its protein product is CASSLELRIFYEQYF.

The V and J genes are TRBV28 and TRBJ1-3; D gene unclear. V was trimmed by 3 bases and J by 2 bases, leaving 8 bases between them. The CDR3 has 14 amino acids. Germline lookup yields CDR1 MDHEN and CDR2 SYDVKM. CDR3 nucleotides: TGTGCCAGCAGTTTTGGATCTCCTGGAAACACCATATATTTT. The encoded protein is CASSFGSPGNTIYF.

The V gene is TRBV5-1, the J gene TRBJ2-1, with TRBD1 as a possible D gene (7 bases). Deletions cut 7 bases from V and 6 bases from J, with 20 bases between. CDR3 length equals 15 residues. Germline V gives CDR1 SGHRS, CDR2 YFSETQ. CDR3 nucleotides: TGCGCCAGCGACGACAGGGAGGAGGAAGCCAATGAGCAGTTCTTC. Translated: CASDDREEEANEQFF. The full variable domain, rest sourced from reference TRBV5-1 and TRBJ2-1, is KAGVTQTPRYLIKTRGQQVTLSCSPISGHRSVSWYQQTPGQGLQFLFEYFSETQRNKGNFPGRFSGRQFSNSRSEMNVSTLELGDSALYLCASDDREEEANEQFFGPGTRLTVL.

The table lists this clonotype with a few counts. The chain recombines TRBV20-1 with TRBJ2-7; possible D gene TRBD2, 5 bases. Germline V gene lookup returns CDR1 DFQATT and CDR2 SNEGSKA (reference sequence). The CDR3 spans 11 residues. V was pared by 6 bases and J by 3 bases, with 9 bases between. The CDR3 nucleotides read TGCAGTGCCCCGGACTTCTACGAGCAGTACTTC. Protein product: CSAPDFYEQYF.

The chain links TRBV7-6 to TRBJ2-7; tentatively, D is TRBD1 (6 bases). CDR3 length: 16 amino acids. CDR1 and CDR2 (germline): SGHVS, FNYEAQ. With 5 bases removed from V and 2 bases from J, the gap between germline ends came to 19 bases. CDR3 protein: CASSTLDRQAPYEQYF. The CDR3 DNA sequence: TGTGCCAGCAGCACCCTAGACAGGCAAGCCCCCTACGAGCAGTACTTC.

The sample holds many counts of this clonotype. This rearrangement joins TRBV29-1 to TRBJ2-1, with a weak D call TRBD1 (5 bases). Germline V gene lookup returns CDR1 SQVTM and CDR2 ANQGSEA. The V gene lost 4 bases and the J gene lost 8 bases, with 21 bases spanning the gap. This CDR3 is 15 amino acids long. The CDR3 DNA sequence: TGCAGCGTTGGGGCGAACGTAGGGGTAGGAGATGAGCAGTTCTTC. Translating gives CSVGANVGVGDEQFF.

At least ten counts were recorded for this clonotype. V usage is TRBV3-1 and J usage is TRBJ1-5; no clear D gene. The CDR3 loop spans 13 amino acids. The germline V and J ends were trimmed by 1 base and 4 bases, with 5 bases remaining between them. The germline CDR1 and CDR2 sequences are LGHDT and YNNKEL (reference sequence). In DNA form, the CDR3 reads TGTGCCAGCAGCCAAGGCATGAATCAGCCCCAGCATTTT. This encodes CASSQGMNQPQHF.

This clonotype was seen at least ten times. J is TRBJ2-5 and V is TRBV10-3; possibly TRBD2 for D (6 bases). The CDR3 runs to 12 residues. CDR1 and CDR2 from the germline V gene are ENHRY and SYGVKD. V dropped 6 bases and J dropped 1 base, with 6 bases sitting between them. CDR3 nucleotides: TGTGCCATCAGGGGGGGCCAAGAGACCCAGTACTTC. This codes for CAIRGGQETQYF.

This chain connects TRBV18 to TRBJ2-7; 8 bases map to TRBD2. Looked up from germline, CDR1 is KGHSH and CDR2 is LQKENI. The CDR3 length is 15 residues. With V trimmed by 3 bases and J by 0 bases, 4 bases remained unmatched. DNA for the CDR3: TGTGCCAGCTCACCTGAAGGGACTAGCTCCTACGAGCAGTACTTC. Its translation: CASSPEGTSSYEQYF.